This T cell receptor beta chain was captured in a study of T-cell memory formation after mild COVID-19. MiXCR, applied by TCRdb to the 5' RACE reads, yields one record per CDR3 protein. Of 300,000 to 400,000 distinct CDR3 sequences detected, about 16% appear once; the ten largest clones hold about a fifth. This clonotype was counted between two and nine times. The CDR3 loop spans 15 amino acids. With 5 bases clipped from V and 2 bases from J, the junction kept 9 bases outside the gene matches. CDR1 is SGHVS, CDR2 FQNEAQ, per germline. This receptor was identified in a man in his late teens or twenties who had mild COVID-19 (a few samples of this study predate the infection). Cell type and time point are not known. This chain connects TRBV7-8 to TRBJ2-7, with 7 bases matching TRBD2. The sample consisted of PBMCs or a T cell subset sorted from them (not recorded which). The CDR3 reads CASSDPASGTYEQYF. In nucleotides, the CDR3 is TGTGCCAGCAGCGATCCGGCTAGCGGTACCTACGAGCAGTACTTC.